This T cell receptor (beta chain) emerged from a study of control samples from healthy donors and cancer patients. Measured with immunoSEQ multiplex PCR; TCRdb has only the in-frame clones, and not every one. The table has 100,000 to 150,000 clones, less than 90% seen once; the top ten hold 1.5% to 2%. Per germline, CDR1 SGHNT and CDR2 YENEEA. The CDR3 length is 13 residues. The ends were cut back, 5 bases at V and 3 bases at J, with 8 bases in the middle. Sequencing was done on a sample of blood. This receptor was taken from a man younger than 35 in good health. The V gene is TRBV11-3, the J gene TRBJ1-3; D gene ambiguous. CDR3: CASSKRVGNTIYF. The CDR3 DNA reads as TGTGCCAGCAGCAAGAGGGTTGGAAACACCATATATTTT.